This entry describes one T cell receptor beta chain. Its antigen is unknown. This table comes from immunoSEQ multiplex PCR, and its TCRdb copy is limited to in-frame clones, with some not included. This table holds about 56,000 clones, 85% to 95% found once. The source of the sample is a study of cytomegalovirus exposure and HLA in healthy donors. Study findings and constraints: Despite most TCR sequences being rare, some public TCRs occurred in many donors.

Germline CDR1 reads SGHNT; CDR2 reads YYREEE (reference sequence). V gave up 0 bases and J gave up 5 bases; unmatched junction bases: 6. The CDR3 has 16 residues. The sequence was collected from a man between 18 and 29 years old in good health and CMV-seronegative. The chain carries TRBV5-4 and TRBJ2-3; 10 nucleotides match TRBD2. The specimen sequenced was PBMCs. Here the CDR3 DNA reads TGTGCCAGCAGCTTGGGTCTAGCGGGAGTTGTAGATACGCAGTATTTT. This translates into CASSLGLAGVVDTQYF. The whole variable domain, filled in from reference TRBV5-4 and TRBJ2-3, reads ETGVTQSPTHLIKTRGQQVTLRCSSQSGHNTVSWYQQALGQGPQFIFQYYREEENGRGNFPPRFSGLQFPNYSSELNVNALELDDSALYLCASSLGLAGVVDTQYFGPGTRLTVL.